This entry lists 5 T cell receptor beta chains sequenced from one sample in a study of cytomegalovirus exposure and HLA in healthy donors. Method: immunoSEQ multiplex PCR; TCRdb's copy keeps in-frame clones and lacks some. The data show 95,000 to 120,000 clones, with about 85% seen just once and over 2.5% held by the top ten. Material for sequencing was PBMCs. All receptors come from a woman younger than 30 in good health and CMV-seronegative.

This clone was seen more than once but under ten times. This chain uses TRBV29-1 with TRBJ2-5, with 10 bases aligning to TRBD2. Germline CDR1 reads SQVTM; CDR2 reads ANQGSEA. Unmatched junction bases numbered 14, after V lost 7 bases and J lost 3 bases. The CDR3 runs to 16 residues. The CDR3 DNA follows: TGCAGCGCCGCCCGGGGGAGCGGGGGGGATGAAGAGACCCAGTACTTC. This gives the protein CSAARGSGGDEETQYF.

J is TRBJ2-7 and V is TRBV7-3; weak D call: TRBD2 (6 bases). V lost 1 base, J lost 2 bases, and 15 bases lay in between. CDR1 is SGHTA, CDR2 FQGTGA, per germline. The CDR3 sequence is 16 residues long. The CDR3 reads CASSLMQTSSPYEQYF. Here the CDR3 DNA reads TGTGCCAGCAGCTTAATGCAGACTAGTTCCCCCTACGAGCAGTACTTC.

CDR3 in amino acids: CASSSTTGGSRSYEQYF. CDR3 DNA sequence: TGTGCCAGCAGTTCCACGACGGGGGGGTCCCGCTCCTACGAGCAGTACTTC. This rearrangement joins TRBV25-1 to TRBJ2-7; 8 nucleotides line up with TRBD2. This CDR3 has 17 amino acids. V lost 5 bases to trimming and J lost 0 bases; unmatched junction nucleotides: 12. CDR1 and CDR2 (germline): MGHDK, SYGVNS.

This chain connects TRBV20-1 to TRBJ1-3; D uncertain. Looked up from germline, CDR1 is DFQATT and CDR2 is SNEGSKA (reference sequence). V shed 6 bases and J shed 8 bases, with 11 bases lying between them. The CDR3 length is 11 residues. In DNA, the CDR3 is TGCAGTGCCGAGGTCGGGGACACCATATATTTT. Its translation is CSAEVGDTIYF.

CDR3 nucleotides: TGCGCCAGCAGCTTGGTTGGAGTCCAGGAAAAACTGTTTTTT. It encodes CASSLVGVQEKLFF. The chain employs TRBV5-1 and TRBJ1-4; D gene unclear. The CDR3 runs 14 residues. Germline V gene sequence: CDR1 SGHRS, CDR2 YFSETQ. The germline V and J ends were trimmed by 0 bases and 8 bases, with 11 bases remaining between them. Based on the CDR3 plus reference TRBV5-1 and TRBJ1-4, the full variable domain is KAGVTQTPRYLIKTRGQQVTLSCSPISGHRSVSWYQQTPGQGLQFLFEYFSETQRNKGNFPGRFSGRQFSNSRSEMNVSTLELGDSALYLCASSLVGVQEKLFFGSGTQLSVL.